The present TCR beta chain was sequenced within a study of Ad26.COV2.S vaccination and SARS-CoV-2 variants. For the study at large: The vaccine Ad26.COV2.S was put into the muscle once, or twice with 56 days between.

Specified treatment: around 19 received Ad26.COV2.S at low or high dose, single or two shots; about five received placebo; per-sample allocation not given. Samples analyzed were those drawn on day 63 after the first vaccine or placebo injection. Donation came from an adult in Boston who was aged 18-55 years. Generated by immunoSEQ multiplex PCR, the TCRdb table keeps only in-frame clones and is missing some. The sample shows approximately 480,000 clones, around 88% of them seen only once. Study-level findings and limits: The authors reported substantial breadth in spike-specific CD8+ and CD4+ T cell responses after vaccination. Across vaccine and placebo recipients, the breadth of non-spike TCRs was similar.

In germline, CDR1 is SGHRS, CDR2 YFSETQ. The CDR3 length is 17 residues. Trimming removed 3 bases at V and 0 bases at J, with 17 bases between. As to this clone: Its cognate antigen is unknown.

The input for sequencing was peripheral blood, taken in a trial of Ad26.COV2.S vaccine versus placebo. This sequence was found in a person between 18 and 60 years old who received the Ad26.COV2.S COVID-19 vaccine or a placebo. The chain links TRBV5-1 to TRBJ2-3; weak D call: TRBD1 (7 bases). This chain's CDR3 is CASSWGVTGASTDTQYF. CDR3 DNA: TGCGCCAGCAGCTGGGGGGTAACAGGGGCGAGCACAGATACGCAGTATTTT. Looking up the rest from reference TRBV5-1 and TRBJ2-3 gives the full variable domain: KAGVTQTPRYLIKTRGQQVTLSCSPISGHRSVSWYQQTPGQGLQFLFEYFSETQRNKGNFPGRFSGRQFSNSRSEMNVSTLELGDSALYLCASSWGVTGASTDTQYFGPGTRLTVL.